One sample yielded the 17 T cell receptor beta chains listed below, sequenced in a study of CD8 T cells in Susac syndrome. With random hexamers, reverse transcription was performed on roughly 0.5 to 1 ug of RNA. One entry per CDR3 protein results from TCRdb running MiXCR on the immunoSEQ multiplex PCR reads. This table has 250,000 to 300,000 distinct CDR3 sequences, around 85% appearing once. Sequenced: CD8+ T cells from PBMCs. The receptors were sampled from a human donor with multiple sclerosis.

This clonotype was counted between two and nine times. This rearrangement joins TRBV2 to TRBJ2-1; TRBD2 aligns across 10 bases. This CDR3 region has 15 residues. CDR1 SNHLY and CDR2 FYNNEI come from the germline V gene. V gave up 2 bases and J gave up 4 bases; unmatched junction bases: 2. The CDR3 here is CASSESSGGYNEQFF. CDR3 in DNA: TGTGCCAGCAGTGAAAGTAGCGGGGGGTACAATGAGCAGTTCTTC.

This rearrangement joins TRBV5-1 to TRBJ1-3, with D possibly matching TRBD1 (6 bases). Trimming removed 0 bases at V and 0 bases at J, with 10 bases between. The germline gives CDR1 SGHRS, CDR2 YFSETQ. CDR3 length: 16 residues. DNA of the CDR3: TGCGCCAGCAGCTTGGCCCCGACAGGCTCTGGAAACACCATATATTTT. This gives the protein CASSLAPTGSGNTIYF.

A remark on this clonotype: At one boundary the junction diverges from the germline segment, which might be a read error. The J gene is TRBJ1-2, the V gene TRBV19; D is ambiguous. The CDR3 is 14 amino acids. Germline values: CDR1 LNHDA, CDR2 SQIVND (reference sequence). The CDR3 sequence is CAGSMSGRKDGYTF. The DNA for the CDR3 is TGTGCCGGTAGTATGAGCGGCAGGAAGGATGGCTACACCTTC. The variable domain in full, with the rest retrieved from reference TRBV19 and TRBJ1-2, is DGGITQSPKYLFRKEGQNVTLSCEQNLNHDAMYWYRQDPGQGLRLIYYSQIVNDFQKGDIAEGYSVSREKKESFPLTVTSAQKNPTAFYLCAGSMSGRKDGYTFGSGTRLTVV.

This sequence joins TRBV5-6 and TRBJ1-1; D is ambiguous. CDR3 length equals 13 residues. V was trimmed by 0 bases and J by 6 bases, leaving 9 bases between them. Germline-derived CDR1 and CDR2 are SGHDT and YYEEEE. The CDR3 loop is CASSLVVGAEAFF. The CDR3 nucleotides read TGTGCCAGCAGCTTGGTTGTCGGGGCTGAAGCTTTCTTT.

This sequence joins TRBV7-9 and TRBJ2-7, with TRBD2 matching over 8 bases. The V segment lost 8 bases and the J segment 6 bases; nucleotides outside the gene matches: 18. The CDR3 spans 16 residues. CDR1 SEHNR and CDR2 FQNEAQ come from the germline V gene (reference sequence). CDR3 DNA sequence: TGTGCCAGCCTAACCGTTAGCGGGATAGCAAGAGGCGAGCAGTACTTC. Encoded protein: CASLTVSGIARGEQYF.

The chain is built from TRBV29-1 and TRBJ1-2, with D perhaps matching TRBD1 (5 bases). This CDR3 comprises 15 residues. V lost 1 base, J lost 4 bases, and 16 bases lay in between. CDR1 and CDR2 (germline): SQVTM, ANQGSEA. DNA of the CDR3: TGCAGCGTTGAAGCTCCGGGACCAACCGGCTATGGCTACACCTTC. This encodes CSVEAPGPTGYGYTF.

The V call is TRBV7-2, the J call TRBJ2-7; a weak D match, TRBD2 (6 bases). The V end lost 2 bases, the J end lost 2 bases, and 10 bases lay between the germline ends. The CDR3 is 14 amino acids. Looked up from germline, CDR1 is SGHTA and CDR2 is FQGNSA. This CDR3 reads CASSLTSSPYEQYF. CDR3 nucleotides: TGTGCCAGCAGCTTAACTAGCAGCCCCTACGAGCAGTACTTC. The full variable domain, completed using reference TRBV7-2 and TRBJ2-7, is GAGVSQSPSNKVTEKGKDVELRCDPISGHTALYWYRQSLGQGLEFLIYFQGNSAPDKSGLPSDRFSAERTGGSVSTLTIQRTQQEDSAVYLCASSLTSSPYEQYFGPGTRLTVT.

DNA of the CDR3: TGCGCCAGCAGCCAAGAAACTTCGAAGGATGAGCAGTTCTTC. This translates into CASSQETSKDEQFF. The rearrangement uses TRBV4-1 and TRBJ2-1; D is unresolved. Trimming shortened V by 0 bases and J by 8 bases, and 11 bases separated the two germline ends. This CDR3 is 14 amino acids long. Germline CDR1 is MGHRA and CDR2 is YSYEKL.

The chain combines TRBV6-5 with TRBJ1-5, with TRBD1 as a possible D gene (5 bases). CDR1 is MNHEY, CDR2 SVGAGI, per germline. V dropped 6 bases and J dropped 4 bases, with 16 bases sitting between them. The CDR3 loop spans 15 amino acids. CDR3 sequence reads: CASSRTGGSNQPQHF. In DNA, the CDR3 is TGTGCCAGCAGCCGGACTGGGGGATCTAATCAGCCCCAGCATTTT.

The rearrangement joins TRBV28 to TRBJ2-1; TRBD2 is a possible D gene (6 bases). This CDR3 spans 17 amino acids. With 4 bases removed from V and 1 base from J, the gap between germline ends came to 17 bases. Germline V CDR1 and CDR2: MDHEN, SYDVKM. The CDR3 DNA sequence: TGTGCCAGCAGTTCCCCTGTAGCGGAGTTGTCCTACAATGAGCAGTTCTTC. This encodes CASSSPVAELSYNEQFF.

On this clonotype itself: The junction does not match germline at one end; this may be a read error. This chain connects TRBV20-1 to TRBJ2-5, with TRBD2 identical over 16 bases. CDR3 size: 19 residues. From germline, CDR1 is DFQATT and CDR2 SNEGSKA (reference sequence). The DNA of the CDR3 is TGCAGTGCTCGAGATTGGGGACTAGCGGGAGGGAGAGGCCAAGAGACCCAGTACTTC. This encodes CSARDWGLAGGRGQETQYF.

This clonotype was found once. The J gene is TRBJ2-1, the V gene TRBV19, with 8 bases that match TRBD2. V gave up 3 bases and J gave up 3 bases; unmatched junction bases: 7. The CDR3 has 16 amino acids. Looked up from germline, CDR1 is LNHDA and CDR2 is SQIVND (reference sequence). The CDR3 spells CASSIIAGGVYNEQFF. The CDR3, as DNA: TGTGCCAGTAGTATCATCGCGGGAGGAGTCTACAATGAGCAGTTCTTC.

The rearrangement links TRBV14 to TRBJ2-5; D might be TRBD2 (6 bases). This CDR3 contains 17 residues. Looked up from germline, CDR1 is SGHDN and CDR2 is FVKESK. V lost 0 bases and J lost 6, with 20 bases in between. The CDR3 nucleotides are TGTGCCAGCAGCCAAGATCTCCCCGGGAGAAGGGAGAAGACCCAGTACTTC. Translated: CASSQDLPGRREKTQYF.

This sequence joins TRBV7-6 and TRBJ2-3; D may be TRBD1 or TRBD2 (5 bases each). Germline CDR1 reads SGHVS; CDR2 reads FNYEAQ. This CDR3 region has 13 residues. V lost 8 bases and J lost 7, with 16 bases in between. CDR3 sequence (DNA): TGTGCCAGCGCATTTTTCCGGGGCTATACGCAGTATTTT. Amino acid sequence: CASAFFRGYTQYF.

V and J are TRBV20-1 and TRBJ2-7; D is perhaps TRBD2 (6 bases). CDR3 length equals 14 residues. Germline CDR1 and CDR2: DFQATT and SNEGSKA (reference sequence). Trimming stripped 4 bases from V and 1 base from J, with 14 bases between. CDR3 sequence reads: CSAIGLAYSYEQYF. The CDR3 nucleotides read TGCAGTGCTATTGGGCTAGCGTATTCCTACGAGCAGTACTTC.

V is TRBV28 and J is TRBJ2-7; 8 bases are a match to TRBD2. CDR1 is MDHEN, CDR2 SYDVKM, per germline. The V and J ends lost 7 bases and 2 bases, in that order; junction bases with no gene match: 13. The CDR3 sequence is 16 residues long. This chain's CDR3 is CASTTGSGISTYEQYF. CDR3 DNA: TGTGCCAGCACCACGGGTAGCGGGATATCTACCTACGAGCAGTACTTC.

The CDR3 reads CSVAGAGGELFF. CDR3 coding DNA: TGCAGCGTTGCAGGGGCGGGCGGGGAGCTGTTTTTT. The rearrangement links TRBV29-1 to TRBJ2-2; D possibly corresponds to TRBD1 (6 bases). Per germline, CDR1 SQVTM and CDR2 ANQGSEA. Trimming took 4 bases from V and 7 from J, leaving 10 bases between them. The CDR3 extends over 12 amino acids.